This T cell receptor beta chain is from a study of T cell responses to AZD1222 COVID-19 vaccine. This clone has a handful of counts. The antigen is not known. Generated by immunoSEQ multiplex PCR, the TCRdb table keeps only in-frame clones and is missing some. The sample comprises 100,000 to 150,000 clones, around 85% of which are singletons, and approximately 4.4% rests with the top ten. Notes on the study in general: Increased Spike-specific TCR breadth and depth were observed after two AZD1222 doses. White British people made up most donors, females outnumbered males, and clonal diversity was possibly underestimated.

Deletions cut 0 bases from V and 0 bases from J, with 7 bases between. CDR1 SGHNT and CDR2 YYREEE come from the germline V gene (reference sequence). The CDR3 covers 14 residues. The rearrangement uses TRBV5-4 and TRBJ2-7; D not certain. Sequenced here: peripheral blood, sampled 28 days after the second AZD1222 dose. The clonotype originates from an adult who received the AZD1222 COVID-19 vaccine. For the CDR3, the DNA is TGTGCCAGCAGCTTGGTTCCGGACTCCTACGAGCAGTACTTC. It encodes CASSLVPDSYEQYF.